The clone carrying this T cell receptor beta chain was detected ten times or more. Its antigen remains unknown. Germline V gene lookup returns CDR1 LNHNV and CDR2 YYDKDF (reference sequence). This CDR3 is 15 amino acids long. The V end lost 1 base, the J end lost 2 bases, and 9 bases lay between the germline ends. This sample was taken from a study of CD8 T cells in ankylosing spondylitis. Quantitative barcoded 5'-RACE was used to prepare TCR beta libraries. TCRdb itself ran the 5' RACE reads through MiXCR, one entry per CDR3 protein. The table includes approximately 190,000 distinct CDR3 sequences, 10% to 15% detected once. Study-wide results and caveats: Earlier literature documents some of the motif variants in reactive arthritis synovial fluid and blood. Disease-linked clones were reportedly significantly enriched in matched ankylosing spondylitis synovial fluid. Roughly eight highly homologous variants formed a TCR beta motif that appeared characteristic of ankylosing spondylitis blood.

Sequencing was carried out using blood, either unsorted or a sorted T cell fraction (not recorded which). The genes are TRBV15 and TRBJ2-1; the D gene is possibly TRBD2 (5 bases). The sequence was collected from a female donor with ankylosing spondylitis or in good health (not recorded which). DNA for the CDR3: TGTGCCACCAGCAGAGCTGGGAGAACCTACAATGAGCAGTTCTTC. This encodes CATSRAGRTYNEQFF.